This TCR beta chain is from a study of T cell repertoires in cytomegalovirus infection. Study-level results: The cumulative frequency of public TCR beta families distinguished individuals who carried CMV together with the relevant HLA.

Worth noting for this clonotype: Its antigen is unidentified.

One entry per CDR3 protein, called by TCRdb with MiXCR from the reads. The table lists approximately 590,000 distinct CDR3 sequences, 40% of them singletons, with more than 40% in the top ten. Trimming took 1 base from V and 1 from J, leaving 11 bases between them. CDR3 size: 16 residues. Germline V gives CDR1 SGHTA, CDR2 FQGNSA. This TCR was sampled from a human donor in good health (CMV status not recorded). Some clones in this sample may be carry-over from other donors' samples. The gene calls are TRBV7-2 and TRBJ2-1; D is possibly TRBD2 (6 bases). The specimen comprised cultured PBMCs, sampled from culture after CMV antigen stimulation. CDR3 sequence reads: CASSLVGLPSYNEQFF. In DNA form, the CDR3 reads TGTGCCAGCAGCTTAGTGGGACTTCCTTCCTACAATGAGCAGTTCTTC. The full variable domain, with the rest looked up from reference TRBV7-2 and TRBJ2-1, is GAGVSQSPSNKVTEKGKDVELRCDPISGHTALYWYRQSLGQGLEFLIYFQGNSAPDKSGLPSDRFSAERTGGSVSTLTIQRTQQEDSAVYLCASSLVGLPSYNEQFFGPGTRLTVL.